One sample yielded the 15 T cell receptor beta chains listed below, sequenced in a study of shared clonotypes between healthy human individuals. Using immunoSEQ multiplex PCR, the repertoire was profiled, and TCRdb retains in-frame clones only, with some absent. The sample includes some 980,000 clones, approximately 80% of them seen just once. The material sequenced was memory CD4+ T cells sorted from blood. Subset of the sample: CD45RA-negative fraction. These receptors came from a man younger than 30 in good health.

The gene calls are TRBV7-2 and TRBJ2-1; 7 nucleotides agree with TRBD2. V was pared by 1 base and J by 6 bases, with 6 bases of the junction left unmatched. The CDR3 covers 15 residues. Germline V lookup: CDR1 SGHTA, CDR2 FQGNSA. CDR3 in DNA: TGTGCCAGCAGCTTAGGCCTAGCGGAGGGCAATGAGCAGTTCTTC. This codes for CASSLGLAEGNEQFF.

V and J are TRBV4-1 and TRBJ1-5; possibly TRBD1 for D (5 bases). The CDR3 is made up of 14 amino acids. Germline CDR1 is MGHRA and CDR2 is YSYEKL. Between the trimmed V and J ends, which lost 1 base and 16 bases, there was a span of 20 bases. In DNA, the CDR3 is TGCGCCAGCAGCCAAGTGGTGGGGGACCCTCTCTTACATTTT. Its translation: CASSQVVGDPLLHF.

V usage is TRBV5-1 and J usage is TRBJ2-5; D is unresolved. CDR1 SGHRS and CDR2 YFSETQ come from the germline V gene. V was trimmed by 4 bases and J by 5 bases, leaving 18 bases between them. The CDR3 contains 15 residues. This CDR3 reads CASSPRPTAMETQYF. In nucleotides, the CDR3 is TGCGCCAGCAGCCCGCGTCCCACTGCGATGGAGACCCAGTACTTC.

The chain has TRBV14 and TRBJ1-1; no firm D call. Germline lookup yields CDR1 SGHDN and CDR2 FVKESK. Trimming stripped 0 bases from V and 1 base from J, with 6 bases between. CDR3 size: 14 residues. Here the CDR3 DNA reads TGTGCCAGCAGCCAAGATGAGCAGAACACTGAAGCTTTCTTT. This encodes CASSQDEQNTEAFF. Together with reference TRBV14 and TRBJ1-1, the CDR3 gives the full variable domain: EAGVTQFPSHSVIEKGQTVTLRCDPISGHDNLYWYRRVMGKEIKFLLHFVKESKQDESGMPNNRFLAERTGGTYSTLKVQPAELEDSGVYFCASSQDEQNTEAFFGQGTRLTVV.

The CDR3 region has the DNA TGTGCCTGGAGGGCCCCCAGGGTGGGTGGCTACACCTTC. It yields the protein CAWRAPRVGGYTF. The gene calls are TRBV30 and TRBJ1-2, with D tentatively TRBD1 (5 bases). Germline V gene lookup returns CDR1 GTSNPN and CDR2 SVGIG (reference sequence). The V gene lost 3 bases and the J gene lost 7 bases, with 15 bases spanning the gap. This CDR3 comprises 13 residues.

For this clone: Other DNA sequences of this sample code for an identical CDR3. The chain is built from TRBV6-1 and TRBJ1-5; D remains unclear. From germline, CDR1 is MNHNS and CDR2 SASEGT. V dropped 0 bases and J dropped 1 base, with 7 bases sitting between them. The length of the CDR3 is 15 residues. The DNA for the CDR3 is TGTGCCAGCAGTGAAGCGGGTAGCAGCAATCAGCCCCAGCATTTT. This gives the protein CASSEAGSSNQPQHF.

The gene calls are TRBV10-3 and TRBJ1-2; TRBD1 is a possible D gene (5 bases). The CDR3 has 13 residues. V was trimmed by 6 bases and J by 4 bases, leaving 12 bases between them. Per the germline V gene, CDR1 is ENHRY and CDR2 is SYGVKD. The CDR3 loop reads CAIRGGVFYGYTF. The DNA for the CDR3 is TGTGCCATCAGGGGAGGGGTCTTCTATGGCTACACCTTC.

The chain is built from TRBV12-5 and TRBJ2-1; tentatively, D is TRBD1 (5 bases). V lost 4 bases to trimming and J lost 0 bases, with 13 bases between them. CDR1 and CDR2 from the germline V gene are LGHNT and FRNRAP. The CDR3 contains 16 residues. The CDR3 is CASGSRTDSSYNEQFF. In DNA form, the CDR3 reads TGTGCTAGTGGTTCACGGACCGACAGCTCCTACAATGAGCAGTTCTTC.

The chain recombines TRBV5-4 with TRBJ2-7; D might be TRBD2 (6 bases). The germline V gene encodes CDR1 SGHNT and CDR2 YYREEE (reference sequence). This CDR3 region has 17 residues. The V and J ends lost 4 bases and 1 base respectively, with 21 bases between them. The CDR3 bases are TGTGCCAGCAGCAATTTCGCGGGGTACTGGGATTCCTACGAGCAGTACTTC. Amino acid sequence: CASSNFAGYWDSYEQYF.

V is TRBV10-3 and J is TRBJ2-7; 9 bases match TRBD2. Per germline, CDR1 ENHRY and CDR2 SYGVKD. J was trimmed by 3 bases and V by 4 bases; bases with no gene match: 7. The CDR3 sequence is 15 residues long. CDR3 amino acids: CAISGSTSGNYEQYF. CDR3 DNA sequence: TGTGCCATCAGTGGTTCGACTAGCGGCAACTACGAGCAGTACTTC.

In regard to this clone: The sample contains more than one DNA sequence encoding this CDR3. V and J are TRBV19 and TRBJ2-7; D not resolved. With 1 base removed from V and 2 bases from J, the gap between germline ends came to 6 bases. The CDR3 is made up of 13 amino acids. The germline CDR1 and CDR2 sequences are LNHDA and SQIVND (reference sequence). CDR3 protein: CASSIGPTYEQYF. In DNA, the CDR3 is TGTGCCAGTAGTATAGGGCCAACCTACGAGCAGTACTTC.

The genes are TRBV7-3 and TRBJ2-1; D is uncertain. The V gene's germline CDR1 is SGHTA and CDR2 FQGTGA. The CDR3 covers 16 residues. V gave up 2 bases and J gave up 0 bases, with 11 bases separating them. CDR3 bases: TGTGCCAGCAGCTTATACGGTGGGGTCTCCTACAATGAGCAGTTCTTC. Amino acid sequence: CASSLYGGVSYNEQFF.

V gene TRBV7-8 combines with J gene TRBJ2-1, with TRBD1 identical over 7 bases. CDR1 is SGHVS and CDR2 is FQNEAQ in the germline V gene. The CDR3 has 14 residues. The V segment lost 6 bases and the J segment 4 bases; nucleotides outside the gene matches: 6. CDR3 loop: CASRLRDSYNEQFF. CDR3 DNA sequence: TGTGCCAGCAGACTTAGGGACAGTTACAATGAGCAGTTCTTC.

The chain links TRBV7-9 to TRBJ2-5; D ambiguous. The germline V gene has CDR1 SEHNR and CDR2 FQNEAQ (reference sequence). The CDR3 spans 11 residues. Trimming took off 4 bases at V and 11 bases at J, with 11 bases between the two ends. The CDR3 region is CASSSQARQYF. The CDR3 region has the DNA TGTGCCAGCAGCTCCCAGGCTCGGCAGTACTTC.

This chain links TRBV7-9 with TRBJ1-5; 7 bases align to TRBD1. Germline V gene data show CDR1 as SEHNR and CDR2 as FQNEAQ (reference sequence). Losses at the gene ends were 4 bases for V and 1 base for J; bases not matched to a gene: 7. The CDR3 length is 16 residues. The CDR3 reads CASSSQGGASNQPQHF. As DNA, the CDR3 is TGTGCCAGCAGCTCCCAGGGGGGGGCGAGCAATCAGCCCCAGCATTTT. The full variable domain, completed using reference TRBV7-9 and TRBJ1-5, is DTGVSQNPRHKITKRGQNVTFRCDPISEHNRLYWYRQTLGQGPEFLTYFQNEAQLEKSRLLSDRFSAERPKGSFSTLEIQRTEQGDSAMYLCASSSQGGASNQPQHFGDGTRLSIL.